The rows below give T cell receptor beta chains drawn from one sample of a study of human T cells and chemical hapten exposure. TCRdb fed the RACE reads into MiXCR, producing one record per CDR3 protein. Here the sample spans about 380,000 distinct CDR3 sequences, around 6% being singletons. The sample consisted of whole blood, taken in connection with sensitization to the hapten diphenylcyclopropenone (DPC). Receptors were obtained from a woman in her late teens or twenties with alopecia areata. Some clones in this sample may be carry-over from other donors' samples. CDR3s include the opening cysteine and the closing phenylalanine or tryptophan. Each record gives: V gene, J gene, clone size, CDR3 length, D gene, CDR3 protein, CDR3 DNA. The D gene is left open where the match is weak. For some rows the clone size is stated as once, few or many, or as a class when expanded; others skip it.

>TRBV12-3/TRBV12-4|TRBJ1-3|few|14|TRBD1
CASRSGTGGNTIYF
TGTGCCAGCAGATCCGGGACAGGCGGAAACACCATATATTTT
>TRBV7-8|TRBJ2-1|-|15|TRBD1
CASSLDRQGGNEQFF
TGTGCCAGCAGCTTAGACCGACAGGGGGGCAATGAGCAGTTCTTC
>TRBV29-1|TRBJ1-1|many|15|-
CSAEARGGTNTEAFF
TGCAGCGCGGAAGCAAGAGGGGGTACGAACACTGAAGCTTTCTTT
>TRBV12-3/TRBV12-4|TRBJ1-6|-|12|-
CASSLIGAPLHF
TGTGCCAGCAGTTTAATCGGAGCACCCCTCCACTTT
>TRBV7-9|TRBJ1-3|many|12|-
CASSAPRNTIYF
TGTGCCAGCAGCGCCCCCAGAAACACCATATATTTT
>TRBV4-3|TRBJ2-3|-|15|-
CASSRIETDTDTQYF
TGCGCCAGCAGCCGTATTGAGACCGACACAGATACGCAGTATTTT
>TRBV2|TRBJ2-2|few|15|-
CASSRTATNTGELFF
TGTGCCAGCAGTAGGACAGCAACGAACACCGGGGAGCTGTTTTTT
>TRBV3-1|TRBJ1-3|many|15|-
CASSPPMGVGNTIYF
TGTGCCAGCAGCCCCCCCATGGGGGTTGGAAACACCATATATTTT
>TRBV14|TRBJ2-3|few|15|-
CASSPWDISTDTQYF
TGTGCCAGCAGCCCGTGGGACATCTCCACAGATACGCAGTATTTT
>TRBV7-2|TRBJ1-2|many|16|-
CASSLEIGVAAYGYTF
TGTGCCAGCAGCTTAGAAATAGGCGTGGCAGCCTATGGCTACACCTTC